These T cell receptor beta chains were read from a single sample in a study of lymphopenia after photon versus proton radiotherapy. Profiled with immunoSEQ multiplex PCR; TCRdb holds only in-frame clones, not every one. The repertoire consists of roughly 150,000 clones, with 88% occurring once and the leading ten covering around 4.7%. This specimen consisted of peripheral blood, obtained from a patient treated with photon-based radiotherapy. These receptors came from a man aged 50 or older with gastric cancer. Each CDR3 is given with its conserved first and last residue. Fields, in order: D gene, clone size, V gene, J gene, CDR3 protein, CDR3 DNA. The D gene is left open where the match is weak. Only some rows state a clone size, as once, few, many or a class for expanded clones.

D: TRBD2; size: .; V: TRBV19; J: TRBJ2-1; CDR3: CASSITGTTHNEQFF; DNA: TGTGCCAGTAGTATCACCGGGACTACTCACAATGAGCAGTTCTTC
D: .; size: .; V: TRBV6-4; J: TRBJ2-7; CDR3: CASSDTGQSEQYF; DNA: TGTGCCAGCAGTGACACTGGACAGAGCGAGCAGTACTTC
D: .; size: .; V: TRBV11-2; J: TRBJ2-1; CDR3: CASSFAGSRAYNEQFF; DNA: TGTGCCAGCAGCTTTGCCGGGTCTAGAGCCTACAATGAGCAGTTCTTC
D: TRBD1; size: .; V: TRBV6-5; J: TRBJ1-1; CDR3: CASIRDRSMNTEAFF; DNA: TGTGCATCGATCCGGGACAGAAGTATGAACACTGAAGCTTTCTTT
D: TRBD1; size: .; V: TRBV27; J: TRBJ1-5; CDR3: CASSPGTVGSQPQHF; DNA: TGTGCCAGCAGTCCCGGGACAGTAGGCAGTCAGCCCCAGCATTTT
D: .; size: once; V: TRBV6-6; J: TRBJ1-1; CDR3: CASSYRQPDTEAFF; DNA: TGTGCCAGCAGTTATAGACAACCCGATACTGAAGCTTTCTTT
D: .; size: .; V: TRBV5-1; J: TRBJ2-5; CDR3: CASSSSDPQETQYF; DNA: TGCGCCAGCAGCAGCAGCGACCCACAAGAGACCCAGTACTTC
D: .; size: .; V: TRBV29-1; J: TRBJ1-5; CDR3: CSVATGSGNQPQHF; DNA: TGCAGCGTCGCCACAGGGTCGGGGAATCAGCCCCAGCATTTT
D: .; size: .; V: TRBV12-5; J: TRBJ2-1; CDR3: CASGEGTSKYNEQFF; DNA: TGTGCTAGTGGTGAAGGAACCTCGAAGTACAATGAGCAGTTCTTC
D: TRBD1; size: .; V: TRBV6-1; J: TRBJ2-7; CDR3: CATLTGTVYEQYF; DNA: TGTGCCACACTAACCGGGACAGTCTACGAGCAGTACTTC
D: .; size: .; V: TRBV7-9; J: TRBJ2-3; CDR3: CASSRLDSRADTQYF; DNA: TGTGCCAGCAGCCGGCTGGACTCTCGGGCGGATACGCAGTATTTT
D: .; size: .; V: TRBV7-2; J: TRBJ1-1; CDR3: CASSLAGSINTEAFF; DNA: TGTGCCAGCAGCTTAGCGGGCTCAATTAACACTGAAGCTTTCTTT
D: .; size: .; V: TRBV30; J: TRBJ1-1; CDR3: CAWTRPGNTEAFF; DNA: TGTGCCTGGACCCGACCAGGGAACACTGAAGCTTTCTTT
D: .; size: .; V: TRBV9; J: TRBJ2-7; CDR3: CASSVGEGIYEQYF; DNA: TGTGCCAGCAGCGTGGGTGAAGGGATTTACGAGCAGTACTTC
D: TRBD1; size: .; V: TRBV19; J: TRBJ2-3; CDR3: CASSTTGRDTQYF; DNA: TGTGCCAGTAGTACGACAGGGCGAGATACGCAGTATTTT
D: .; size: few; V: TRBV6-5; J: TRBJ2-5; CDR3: CAIHRGGETQYF; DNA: TGTGCCATCCATCGGGGCGGGGAGACCCAGTACTTC
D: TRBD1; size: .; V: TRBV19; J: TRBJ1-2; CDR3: CASNRDRASLYGYTF; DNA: TGTGCCAGTAACCGAGACAGGGCATCCTTATATGGCTACACCTTC
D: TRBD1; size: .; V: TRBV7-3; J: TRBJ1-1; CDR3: CASSSTGGNTEAFF; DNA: TGTGCCAGCAGCTCCACAGGGGGGAACACTGAAGCTTTCTTT
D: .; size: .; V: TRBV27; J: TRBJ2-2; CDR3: CASSLLRKNTGELFF; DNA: TGTGCCAGCAGTTTATTGAGAAAGAACACCGGGGAGCTGTTTTTT
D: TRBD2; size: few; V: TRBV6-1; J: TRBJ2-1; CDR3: CASSPRREVYNEQFF; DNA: TGTGCCAGCAGCCCAAGGCGGGAGGTCTACAATGAGCAGTTCTTC
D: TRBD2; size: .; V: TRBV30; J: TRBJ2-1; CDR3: CAWSVQGLADREQFF; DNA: TGTGCCTGGAGTGTACAGGGACTAGCGGATCGTGAGCAGTTCTTC
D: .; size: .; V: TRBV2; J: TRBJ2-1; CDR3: CASSDSGRHQFF; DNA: TGTGCCAGCAGTGATTCGGGACGCCACCAGTTCTTC
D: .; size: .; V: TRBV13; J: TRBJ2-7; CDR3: CASSGVGYEQYF; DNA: TGTGCCAGCAGCGGAGTAGGATACGAGCAGTACTTC
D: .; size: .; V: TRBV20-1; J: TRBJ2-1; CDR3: CSARGYNEQFF; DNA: TGCAGTGCTAGAGGGTACAATGAGCAGTTCTTC
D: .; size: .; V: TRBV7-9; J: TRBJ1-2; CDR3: CASRLGSDQNYGYTF; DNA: TGTGCCAGCAGACTAGGGTCCGACCAGAACTATGGCTACACCTTC
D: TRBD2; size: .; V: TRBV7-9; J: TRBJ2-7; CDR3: CASSLQREVDEQYF; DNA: TGTGCCAGCAGCTTACAGCGGGAGGTAGACGAGCAGTACTTC
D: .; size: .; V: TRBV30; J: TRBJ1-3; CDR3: CAWSLRGVGGNTIYF; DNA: TGTGCCTGGAGCCTCAGGGGCGTGGGTGGAAACACCATATATTTT
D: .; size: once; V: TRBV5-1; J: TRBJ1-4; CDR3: CASSRDTEKLFF; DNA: TGCGCCAGCAGCCGGGACACTGAAAAACTGTTTTTT
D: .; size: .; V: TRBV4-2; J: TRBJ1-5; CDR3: CASSQDLLYSNQPQHF; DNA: TGTGCCAGCAGCCAAGACCTCCTGTATAGCAATCAGCCCCAGCATTTT
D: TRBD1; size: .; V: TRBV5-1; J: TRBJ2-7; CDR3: CASSFRTGDYEQYF; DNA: TGCGCCAGCAGCTTTAGGACAGGAGACTACGAGCAGTACTTC
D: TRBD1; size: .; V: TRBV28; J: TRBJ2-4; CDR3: CASSSTGARVGNIQYF; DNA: TGTGCCAGCAGTTCGACAGGGGCGCGGGTTGGAAACATTCAGTACTTC
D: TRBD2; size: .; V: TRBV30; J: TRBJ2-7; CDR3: CAWSGAGRPSYEQYF; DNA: TGTGCCTGGAGTGGGGCCGGGAGGCCCTCCTACGAGCAGTACTTC
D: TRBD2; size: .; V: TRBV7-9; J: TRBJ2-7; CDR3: CASSSPTSGSYEQYF; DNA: TGTGCCAGCAGCTCCCCGACTAGCGGCTCCTACGAGCAGTACTTC
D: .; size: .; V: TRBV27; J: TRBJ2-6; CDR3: CASSSRGVVGANVLTF; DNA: TGTGCCAGCAGTTCGAGAGGGGTAGTCGGGGCCAACGTCCTGACTTTC
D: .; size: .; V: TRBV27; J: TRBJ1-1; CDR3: CASIRFTEAFF; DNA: TGTGCCAGCATAAGGTTCACTGAAGCTTTCTTT
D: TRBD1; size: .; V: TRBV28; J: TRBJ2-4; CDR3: CASTHLGQGETKNIQYF; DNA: TGTGCCAGCACCCACCTGGGACAGGGGGAGACCAAAAACATTCAGTACTTC
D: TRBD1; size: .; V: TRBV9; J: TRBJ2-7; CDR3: CASSVAGTGVYEQYF; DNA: TGTGCCAGCAGCGTAGCCGGGACAGGGGTCTACGAGCAGTACTTC
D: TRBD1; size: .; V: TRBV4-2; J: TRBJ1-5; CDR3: CASSPGTGGFKVQPQHF; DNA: TGTGCCAGCAGCCCTGGGACAGGGGGTTTTAAAGTCCAGCCCCAGCATTTT
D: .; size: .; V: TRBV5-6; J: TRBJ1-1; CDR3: CASSLNRMNTEAFF; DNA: TGTGCCAGCAGCTTGAACAGAATGAACACTGAAGCTTTCTTT
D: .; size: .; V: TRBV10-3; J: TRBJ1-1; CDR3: CAISGLGGNTEAFF; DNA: TGTGCCATCAGTGGACTAGGAGGGAACACTGAAGCTTTCTTT
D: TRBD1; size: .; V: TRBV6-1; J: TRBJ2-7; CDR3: CASSDLAGGSYEQYF; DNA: TGTGCCAGCAGTGATTTGGCAGGGGGCTCCTACGAGCAGTACTTC
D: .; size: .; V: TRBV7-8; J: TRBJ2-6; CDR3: CASSLGHTYSGANVLTF; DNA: TGTGCCAGCAGCTTAGGACATACTTACTCTGGGGCCAACGTCCTGACTTTC